Listed here are 12 T cell receptor beta chains from one sample, sequenced in a study of blood T cell repertoires in COVID-19. Data came from immunoSEQ multiplex PCR; TCRdb stores just in-frame clones and leaves some out. The data contain some 80,000 clones, more than 75% of them singletons. Input material: peripheral blood. These receptors came from a human donor in a cohort sampled during active COVID-19.

The chain uses TRBV5-6 and TRBJ2-7, with D possibly being TRBD1 (6 bases). This CDR3 comprises 15 residues. V was clipped by 1 base and J by 3 bases, with 14 bases between them. Germline V lookup: CDR1 SGHDT, CDR2 YYEEEE. The chain's CDR3 is CASSLYELQGYEQYF. The CDR3 DNA follows: TGTGCCAGCAGCTTGTATGAATTACAGGGCTACGAGCAGTACTTC.

J is TRBJ2-7 and V is TRBV19, with 9 bases identical to TRBD2. Losses at the gene ends were 0 bases for V and 0 bases for J; bases not matched to a gene: 15. Germline V gene data show CDR1 as LNHDA and CDR2 as SQIVND (reference sequence). The CDR3 runs 20 residues. The CDR3 bases are TGTGCCAGTAGTATAGAAAAAAGAGCTAGCGGGGCTTTCGACTCCTACGAGCAGTACTTC. It is translated as CASSIEKRASGAFDSYEQYF.

The gene calls are TRBV7-9 and TRBJ2-2; 10 nucleotides line up with TRBD1. Germline V gives CDR1 SEHNR, CDR2 FQNEAQ (reference sequence). CDR3 length: 15 residues. V shed 8 bases, J shed 6 bases, and the junction held 9 bases outside the gene matches. This CDR3 reads CASPPGTGVAGELFF. The DNA of the CDR3 is TGTGCCAGCCCGCCGGGGACAGGGGTTGCCGGGGAGCTGTTTTTT.

The genes are TRBV4-2 and TRBJ2-2; TRBD2 aligns across 9 bases. Trimming at V came to 0 bases and at J to 3 bases, leaving 2 bases not matched to a gene. The CDR3 covers 16 residues. Germline CDR1 LGHNA, CDR2 YNFKEQ. DNA for the CDR3: TGTGCCAGCAGCCAAGAAATAGCGGGAGACACCGGGGAGCTGTTTTTT. Encoded protein: CASSQEIAGDTGELFF.

The V and J genes are TRBV19 and TRBJ1-1; 8 nucleotides agree with TRBD1. The trim removed 5 bases at V and 4 bases at J, leaving 6 bases unmatched. The CDR3 runs 14 residues. Germline V gene data show CDR1 as LNHDA and CDR2 as SQIVND (reference sequence). The DNA of the CDR3 is TGTGCCAGTAGTTTCAGGGGGCGAATCACTGAAGCTTTCTTT. The encoded protein is CASSFRGRITEAFF.

The J gene is TRBJ2-7, the V gene TRBV11-2; 12 nucleotides align to TRBD2. This CDR3 comprises 16 residues. Germline CDR1 reads SGHAT; CDR2 reads FQNNGV. V lost 1 base to trimming and J lost 0 bases; unmatched junction nucleotides: 1. CDR3 sequence: CASSLGTSGASYEQYF. CDR3 in DNA: TGTGCCAGCAGCTTAGGGACTAGCGGGGCCTCCTACGAGCAGTACTTC.

The rearrangement joins TRBV19 to TRBJ2-1; 7 bases line up with TRBD1. With V trimmed by 5 bases and J by 9 bases, 10 bases remained unmatched. The germline CDR1 and CDR2 sequences are LNHDA and SQIVND (reference sequence). This CDR3 has 14 amino acids. CDR3: CASSLGQRLGEQFF. The CDR3 bases are TGTGCCAGTAGTTTGGGACAGCGGTTGGGTGAGCAGTTCTTC. Variable domain in full (rest from reference TRBV19 and TRBJ2-1): DGGITQSPKYLFRKEGQNVTLSCEQNLNHDAMYWYRQDPGQGLRLIYYSQIVNDFQKGDIAEGYSVSREKKESFPLTVTSAQKNPTAFYLCASSLGQRLGEQFFGPGTRLTVL.

The chain is built from TRBV5-5 and TRBJ1-1, with D possibly matching TRBD1 (5 bases). CDR3 length: 15 amino acids. Trimming removed 1 base at V and 7 bases at J, with 17 bases between. CDR1 is SGHKS and CDR2 is YYEKEE in the germline V gene (reference sequence). CDR3 sequence reads: CASSLTSDSQLEAFF. For the CDR3, the DNA is TGTGCCAGCAGCTTGACTTCAGACAGTCAACTTGAAGCTTTCTTT.

This CDR3 is CASSFILGQGTAYEQYF. Here the CDR3 DNA reads TGTGCCAGCAGCTTTATCCTTGGGCAGGGGACCGCCTACGAGCAGTACTTC. The chain has TRBV5-8 and TRBJ2-7; D is possibly TRBD1 (6 bases). In germline, CDR1 is SGHTS, CDR2 YDEGEE. The CDR3 extends over 17 amino acids. Trimming took 2 bases from V and 2 from J, leaving 20 bases between them.

This clone was counted a single time. The chain links TRBV27 to TRBJ2-7; D is possibly TRBD2 (6 bases). Germline values: CDR1 MNHEY, CDR2 SMNVEV (reference sequence). The CDR3 has 14 residues. V was pared by 3 bases and J by 2 bases, with 11 bases between. CDR3 amino acids: CASSLTGGPYEQYF. The CDR3 bases are TGTGCCAGCAGTTTGACCGGAGGGCCCTACGAGCAGTACTTC.

The chain joins TRBV18 to TRBJ1-3; 8 positions match TRBD1. CDR1 KGHSH and CDR2 LQKENI come from the germline V gene. There are 17 residues in the CDR3. Trimming at V came to 5 bases and at J to 4 bases, leaving 13 bases not matched to a gene. The CDR3 sequence: CASSNSRGLVSGNTIYF. The CDR3 DNA sequence: TGTGCCAGCTCAAACAGCAGGGGGCTTGTATCGGGAAACACCATATATTTT.

The chain joins TRBV2 to TRBJ1-1, with TRBD1 identical over 9 bases. The CDR3 length is 14 residues. CDR1 SNHLY and CDR2 FYNNEI come from the germline V gene. V gave up 6 bases and J gave up 8 bases; unmatched junction bases: 10. The CDR3 spells CASSTGGPRMEAFF. The CDR3 DNA is TGTGCCAGCAGCACAGGGGGCCCGCGGATGGAAGCTTTCTTT.